Sequencing of this TCR beta chain was carried out in a study of T cell responses to AZD1222 COVID-19 vaccine. Generated by immunoSEQ multiplex PCR, the TCRdb table keeps only in-frame clones and is missing some. The top ten hold under 2% of the sample, which has 130,000 to 150,000 clones, 90% to 95% seen once. The CDR3 runs to 15 residues. V lost 7 bases, J lost 4 bases, and 6 bases stayed unmatched. Germline V CDR1 and CDR2: MNHEY, SVGAGI. The chain employs TRBV6-5 and TRBJ2-3; 12 bases agree with TRBD2. The specimen comprised peripheral blood, sampled on day 0 of AZD1222 vaccination. The TCR sequence derives from an adult in good health. In DNA, the CDR3 is TGTGCCAGCACCGCTAGCGGGGGGGCCTCAGATACGCAGTATTTT. It specifies CASTASGGASDTQYF.